Sequencing of this TCR beta chain was carried out in a study of cytomegalovirus exposure and HLA in healthy donors. Primers: 60 Vbeta forward and 13 Jbeta reverse. TCRdb's table, derived via immunoSEQ multiplex PCR, lists solely in-frame clones and lacks some. The table includes 150,000 or so clones, roughly 82% detected once. The CDR3 loop spans 12 amino acids. Sequences were obtained from PBMCs. The chain has TRBV21-1 and TRBJ2-1; TRBD2, the table's D call, was not compared with the DNA. TRBV21-1 is a listed pseudogene. This TCR was sampled from a man under 40 in good health and CMV-seropositive. The CDR3 region has the DNA TGTGCCAGCCCGTCAGCGGGAAATGAGCAGTTCTTC. It yields the protein CASPSAGNEQFF.